The T cell receptor beta chain described here comes from a study of cytomegalovirus exposure and HLA in healthy donors. The PCR contained 60 Vbeta and 13 Jbeta primers. TCRdb's table, derived via immunoSEQ multiplex PCR, lists solely in-frame clones and lacks some. The sample holds more than 150,000 clones, over 75% seen once. This CDR3 is 15 amino acids long. V was clipped by 7 bases and J by 8 bases; unmatched bases: 11. The germline V gene has CDR1 MNHNY and CDR2 SVGAGI (reference sequence). General study findings and limits: Judged likely to be a sequencing artifact was a cluster of highly shared sequence variants.

In the case of this clone: The antigen is not known.

The chain is built from TRBV6-6 and TRBJ2-2, with 9 bases lining up with TRBD2. Specimen: PBMCs. This clonotype was obtained from a man aged 45-65 years in good health and CMV-seropositive. The CDR3 region is CASNRELAGYGELFF. CDR3 bases: TGTGCCAGCAATAGGGAGCTAGCGGGGTATGGGGAGCTGTTTTTT.